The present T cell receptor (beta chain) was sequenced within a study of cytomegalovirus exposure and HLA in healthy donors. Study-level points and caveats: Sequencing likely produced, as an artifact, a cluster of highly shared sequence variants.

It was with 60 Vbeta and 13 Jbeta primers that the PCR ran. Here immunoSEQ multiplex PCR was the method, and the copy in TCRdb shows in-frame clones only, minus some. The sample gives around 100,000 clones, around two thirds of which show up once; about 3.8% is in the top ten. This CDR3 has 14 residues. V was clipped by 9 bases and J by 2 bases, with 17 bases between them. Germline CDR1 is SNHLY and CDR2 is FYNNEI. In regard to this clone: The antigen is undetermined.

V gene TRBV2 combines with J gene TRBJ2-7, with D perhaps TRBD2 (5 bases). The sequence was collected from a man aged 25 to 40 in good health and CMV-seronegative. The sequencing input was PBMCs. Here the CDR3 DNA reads TGTGCCAGTCAAAGGGCGACTAAAGCCTACGAGCAGTACTTC. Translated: CASQRATKAYEQYF. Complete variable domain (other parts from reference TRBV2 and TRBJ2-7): EPEVTQTPSHQVTQMGQEVILRCVPISNHLYFYWYRQILGQKVEFLVSFYNNEISEKSEIFDDQFSVERPDGSNFTLKIRSTKLEDSAMYFCASQRATKAYEQYFGPGTRLTVT.